These 23 T cell receptor beta chains were all obtained from the same sample, sequenced in a study of PD-L1 blockade in urothelial cancer. The repertoire was sequenced with immunoSEQ multiplex PCR; TCRdb's copy has only in-frame clones and lacks some. This sample has around 45,000 clones, with roughly 85% found just once. Time point indicated: peripheral blood 6 weeks after treatment start. This sample comprised PBMCs, obtained around atezolizumab (anti-PD-L1) treatment. All receptors come from a man between 60 and 75 years old with urothelial cancer.

The chain combines TRBV25-1 with TRBJ2-3; 11 bases map to TRBD2. CDR3 length: 17 residues. Per the germline V gene, CDR1 is MGHDK and CDR2 is SYGVNS. Trimming took 2 bases from V and 6 from J; bases not matched to a gene: 10. CDR3 protein: CASSELAGGLLGDTQYF. The DNA for the CDR3 is TGTGCCAGCAGTGAACTAGCGGGGGGCCTGTTAGGGGATACGCAGTATTTT.

The V gene is TRBV2, the J gene TRBJ1-5; no clear D gene. Per the germline V gene, CDR1 is SNHLY and CDR2 is FYNNEI. This CDR3 is 15 amino acids long. Trimming stripped 4 bases from V and 4 bases from J, with 14 bases between. Here the CDR3 DNA reads TGTGCCAGCAGTGGACTCCTGAGAGGGAATCAGCCCCAGCATTTT. Its translation is CASSGLLRGNQPQHF.

The V and J genes are TRBV23-1 and TRBJ2-2; 8 bases are shared with TRBD1. TRBV23-1 is identified as an open reading frame with a role that is uncertain. This CDR3 contains 15 residues. With V trimmed by 4 bases and J by 5 bases, 6 bases remained unmatched. The CDR3 is CASSLQGALTGELFF. The CDR3 DNA follows: TGCGCCAGCAGTCTCCAGGGGGCGCTGACCGGGGAGCTGTTTTTT.

The chain recombines TRBV6-5 with TRBJ2-7; 8 bases agree with TRBD2. The CDR3 loop spans 15 amino acids. Trimming removed 6 bases from V and 4 bases from J; junction bases left unmatched: 11. The germline V gene has CDR1 MNHEY and CDR2 SVGAGI. The CDR3 region is CASRATAGGIYEQYF. In DNA, the CDR3 is TGTGCCAGCAGGGCTACGGCGGGGGGAATATACGAGCAGTACTTC.

The chain carries TRBV28 and TRBJ1-5, with TRBD1 matching 9 bases. The CDR3 contains 17 residues. Germline CDR1 and CDR2: MDHEN and SYDVKM. J lost 0 bases, V lost 6 bases, and 9 bases had no gene match. The CDR3 DNA follows: TGTGCCAGCAGCCCCGGGACAGGGAGGGATAGCAATCAGCCCCAGCATTTT. Protein: CASSPGTGRDSNQPQHF.

This clone was recorded once. The V and J genes are TRBV6-5 and TRBJ2-3; D perhaps matches TRBD2 (6 bases). This CDR3 is 15 amino acids long. Per germline, CDR1 MNHEY and CDR2 SVGAGI. Between the trimmed V and J ends, which lost 6 bases and 6 bases, there was a span of 19 bases. The CDR3 sequence: CASREGRRALDTQYF. The CDR3 DNA reads TGTGCCAGCAGGGAGGGACGGCGGGCGTTGGATACGCAGTATTTT.

This clone occurred once. This chain joins TRBV5-1 and TRBJ2-1, with TRBD2 matching 12 bases. CDR3 size: 12 residues. The J segment lost 12 bases and the V segment lost 6 bases, leaving 4 bases of the junction unmatched. Germline CDR1 and CDR2: SGHRS and YFSETQ. The CDR3 DNA follows: TGCGCCAGCACCACTAGCGGGGGGAGGCAGTTCTTC. The encoded protein is CASTTSGGRQFF.

The rearrangement joins TRBV11-2 to TRBJ1-4; 8 positions agree with TRBD1. Trimming at V came to 4 bases and at J to 8 bases, leaving 9 bases not matched to a gene. Germline CDR1 reads SGHAT; CDR2 reads FQNNGV. This CDR3 is built from 15 residues. The CDR3, as DNA: TGTGCCAGCAGCTCTGGGGCAGGGGGCACGGAAAAACTGTTTTTT. Protein: CASSSGAGGTEKLFF.

The rearrangement links TRBV27 to TRBJ2-2; the match to TRBD2 covers 12 bases. The germline CDR1 and CDR2 sequences are MNHEY and SMNVEV (reference sequence). The junction had 16 bases not matched to a gene; V was cut back by 2 bases and J by 6 bases. The CDR3 totals 20 residues. This CDR3 reads CASSLTLLAGGSKGAGELFF. Written as DNA, the CDR3 is TGTGCCAGCAGTTTAACTCTCCTAGCGGGAGGGTCGAAAGGCGCCGGGGAGCTGTTTTTT.

A few counts support this clone. Mismatch with germline at one junction end may stem from a read error. The rearrangement uses TRBV7-7 and TRBJ1-2, with no clear D. Germline V gives CDR1 SSHAT, CDR2 FNYEAQ (reference sequence). The length of the CDR3 is 14 residues. The DNA of the CDR3 is TGTGCTAGCACCCGGCGTCTTAGCAACTATGGCTACACCTTC. As protein: CASTRRLSNYGYTF.

The chain joins TRBV4-1 to TRBJ2-7, with D possibly being TRBD2 (5 bases). V lost 5 bases, J lost 2 bases, and 10 bases lay in between. The CDR3 spans 13 residues. CDR1 is MGHRA and CDR2 is YSYEKL in the germline V gene. CDR3 sequence reads: CASSFRDAYEQYF. CDR3 in DNA: TGCGCCAGCAGCTTCCGGGATGCCTACGAGCAGTACTTC.

The chain has TRBV19 and TRBJ2-1; maybe TRBD1 (5 bases). The CDR3 has 15 amino acids. V dropped 6 bases and J dropped 2 bases, with 14 bases sitting between them. Germline assignment: CDR1 LNHDA and CDR2 SQIVND (reference sequence). The CDR3 loop reads CASRTQDGAYNEQFF. In DNA, the CDR3 is TGTGCCAGTAGGACACAGGACGGTGCCTACAATGAGCAGTTCTTC.

This chain links TRBV5-1 with TRBJ2-3; 10 bases line up with TRBD1. This CDR3 spans 16 amino acids. Trimming removed 2 bases from V and 3 bases from J; junction bases left unmatched: 6. Germline V lookup: CDR1 SGHRS, CDR2 YFSETQ. CDR3 coding DNA: TGCGCCAGCAGCTTTACCGGGACAGGGGCGACAGATACGCAGTATTTT. Encoded protein: CASSFTGTGATDTQYF.

This clone came up once. J is TRBJ2-5 and V is TRBV7-2; D is uncertain. This CDR3 has 15 amino acids. The germline CDR1 and CDR2 sequences are SGHTA and FQGNSA. V was clipped by 5 bases and J by 7 bases, with 20 bases between them. CDR3 residues: CASSPSRLTRGTQYF. CDR3 DNA: TGTGCCAGCAGCCCGAGCAGGCTCACCCGTGGGACCCAGTACTTC.

V gene TRBV6-5 combines with J gene TRBJ1-4; TRBD1 agrees at 9 bases. The V gene's germline CDR1 is MNHEY and CDR2 SVGAGI. The CDR3 runs 16 residues. Unmatched junction bases numbered 7, after V lost 4 bases and J lost 4 bases. The CDR3 loop is CASSLRDRDYNEKLFF. The CDR3 DNA sequence: TGTGCCAGCAGTTTGAGGGACAGGGACTATAATGAAAAACTGTTTTTT.

The V and J genes are TRBV19 and TRBJ2-7; 8 positions agree with TRBD1. V trimming: 5 bases; J trimming: 3 bases; junction bases outside the gene matches: 6. Per germline, CDR1 LNHDA and CDR2 SQIVND (reference sequence). CDR3 size: 14 residues. Here the CDR3 DNA reads TGTGCCAGTAGTGGGGACAGGTCAGGCTACGAGCAGTACTTC. This sequence encodes CASSGDRSGYEQYF. The complete variable domain, with remaining parts taken from reference TRBV19 and TRBJ2-7, reads DGGITQSPKYLFRKEGQNVTLSCEQNLNHDAMYWYRQDPGQGLRLIYYSQIVNDFQKGDIAEGYSVSREKKESFPLTVTSAQKNPTAFYLCASSGDRSGYEQYFGPGTRLTVT.

The chain has TRBV7-2 and TRBJ1-4; D might be TRBD1 (5 bases). From germline, CDR1 is SGHTA and CDR2 FQGNSA. This CDR3 contains 13 residues. Deletions cut 4 bases from V and 8 bases from J, with 11 bases between. The CDR3 DNA follows: TGTGCCAGCAGCTCTGATCCAGGGGAAAAACTGTTTTTT. Protein product: CASSSDPGEKLFF.

The chain employs TRBV19 and TRBJ1-2; a weak D match, TRBD1 (6 bases). Germline-derived CDR1 and CDR2 are LNHDA and SQIVND (reference sequence). The V end lost 7 bases, the J end lost 4 bases, and 16 bases lay between the germline ends. This CDR3 region has 14 residues. The CDR3 protein is CASTIDRLVYGYTF. In DNA form, the CDR3 reads TGTGCCAGTACCATAGACAGGTTGGTCTATGGCTACACCTTC.

In this sample, this clone turned up once. V is TRBV5-4 and J is TRBJ1-1; 8 nucleotides match TRBD1. Germline assignment: CDR1 SGHNT and CDR2 YYREEE (reference sequence). V trimming: 5 bases; J trimming: 3 bases; junction bases outside the gene matches: 9. CDR3 length: 15 residues. CDR3: CASSFHRGWDTEAFF. CDR3 coding DNA: TGTGCCAGCAGTTTCCACAGGGGGTGGGACACTGAAGCTTTCTTT.

This sequence joins TRBV5-5 and TRBJ1-1, with TRBD1 matching over 7 bases. Germline assignment: CDR1 SGHKS and CDR2 YYEKEE (reference sequence). With V trimmed by 0 bases and J by 8 bases, 4 bases remained unmatched. The CDR3 extends over 13 amino acids. This CDR3 reads CASSLDRGVEAFF. The CDR3 nucleotides are TGTGCCAGCAGCTTGGACAGGGGAGTCGAAGCTTTCTTT.

The chain recombines TRBV10-2 with TRBJ2-3; 8 bases are shared with TRBD2. Losses at the gene ends were 0 bases for V and 2 bases for J; bases not matched to a gene: 4. Per germline, CDR1 WSHSY and CDR2 SAAADI. This CDR3 has 16 residues. CDR3 in amino acids: CASSESSGGATDTQYF. CDR3 nucleotides: TGCGCCAGCAGTGAGTCTTCGGGGGGGGCCACAGATACGCAGTATTTT.

This CDR3 reads CASSGETGLNTEAFF. The CDR3 region has the DNA TGTGCCAGCAGTGGGGAAACAGGACTGAACACTGAAGCTTTCTTT. The V and J genes are TRBV2 and TRBJ1-1; tentatively, D is TRBD1 (5 bases). The V end lost 4 bases, the J end lost 0 bases, and 12 bases lay between the germline ends. CDR3 length equals 15 residues. Germline CDR1 reads SNHLY; CDR2 reads FYNNEI.

The chain uses TRBV11-2 and TRBJ1-4, with a weak D call TRBD1 (5 bases). This CDR3 comprises 15 residues. Trimming stripped 4 bases from V and 7 bases from J, with 16 bases between. Looked up from germline, CDR1 is SGHAT and CDR2 is FQNNGV. The CDR3: CASSSREGRGEKLFF. Here the CDR3 DNA reads TGTGCCAGCAGCTCCAGGGAGGGGCGGGGTGAAAAACTGTTTTTT.